The 22 T cell receptor beta chains given below trace back to one sample, sequenced in a study of vaccination effects on CD4 cells after COVID-19. The assay was immunoSEQ multiplex PCR, and TCRdb's table has in-frame clones only and misses some. The sample includes over 14,000 clones, approximately 68% of them seen just once. No antigen is known for these receptors. Before any sequencing was done, the ViraFEST assay used viral peptide pools to expand antigen-specific CD4+ T cells. The culture ran for approximately 9 days before CD4+ T cells were isolated. BNT162b2 vaccine or mRNA-1273 vaccine was given to participants in two doses. Here the sequenced sample was CD4+ T cells from PBMCs cultured with SARS-CoV-2 spike peptides, taken after COVID-19 vaccination. All receptors come from a human donor who received a COVID-19 vaccine.

The chain is built from TRBV7-9 and TRBJ1-4; TRBD1 might be the D (5 bases). Germline CDR1 reads SEHNR; CDR2 reads FQNEAQ (reference sequence). Trimming cost V 5 bases and J 0 bases, with 19 bases left between them. CDR3 length equals 18 residues. CDR3 sequence (DNA): TGTGCCAGCAGCATTCCTCGGGACTGGCCTGCAACTAATGAAAAACTGTTTTTT. Its translation is CASSIPRDWPATNEKLFF.

V gene TRBV5-6 combines with J gene TRBJ2-5, with D perhaps TRBD2 (5 bases). This CDR3 has 14 residues. V lost 6 bases, J lost 5 bases, and 17 bases lay in between. The germline CDR1 and CDR2 sequences are SGHDT and YYEEEE. CDR3 loop: CASTLDGMEETQYF. In DNA form, the CDR3 reads TGTGCCAGCACTCTGGACGGGATGGAGGAGACCCAGTACTTC.

This clone was seen once. The rearrangement joins TRBV6-6 to TRBJ2-7; D is ambiguous. V was trimmed by 5 bases and J by 0 bases, leaving 5 bases between them. Germline lookup yields CDR1 MNHNY and CDR2 SVGAGI (reference sequence). The length of the CDR3 is 12 residues. The CDR3 sequence is CASSPNSYEQYF. CDR3 DNA sequence: TGTGCCAGCAGTCCTAACTCCTACGAGCAGTACTTC.

The rearrangement joins TRBV5-1 to TRBJ2-1; D may be TRBD2 (6 bases). CDR1 is SGHRS, CDR2 YFSETQ, per germline. CDR3 length: 19 amino acids. V was cut by 6 bases and J by 0 bases, with 25 bases left in between. Here the CDR3 reads CASTPWGPGALSSYNEQFF. DNA for the CDR3: TGCGCCAGCACCCCTTGGGGACCGGGAGCCCTGAGCTCCTACAATGAGCAGTTCTTC.

In this sample, this clone turned up a few times. In DNA, the CDR3 is TGTGCCAGCAGCTCAAGCGGGAGCTCCTACAATGAGCAGTTCTTC. Residues: CASSSSGSSYNEQFF. This rearrangement joins TRBV11-3 to TRBJ2-1; 8 positions agree with TRBD2. The trim removed 4 bases at V and 0 bases at J, leaving 2 bases unmatched. The CDR3 is 15 residues long. From germline, CDR1 is SGHNT and CDR2 YENEEA.

J is TRBJ1-1 and V is TRBV5-6; D remains unclear. The germline V gene encodes CDR1 SGHDT and CDR2 YYEEEE. The CDR3 runs to 14 residues. The V end lost 4 bases, the J end lost 3 bases, and 13 bases lay between the germline ends. As DNA, the CDR3 is TGTGCCAGCAGCCCTGAAAGGAGGGACACTGAAGCTTTCTTT. Protein product: CASSPERRDTEAFF.

The rearrangement links TRBV4-2 to TRBJ1-5; 8 bases match TRBD1. CDR1 and CDR2 from the germline V gene are LGHNA and YNFKEQ. This CDR3 is 17 amino acids long. The junction had 6 bases not matched to a gene; V was cut back by 2 bases and J by 0 bases. The CDR3 spells CASSQRGGQDSNQPQHF. For the CDR3, the DNA is TGTGCCAGCAGCCAACGTGGGGGACAGGATAGCAATCAGCCCCAGCATTTT.

The genes are TRBV4-1 and TRBJ1-6, with D perhaps matching TRBD1 (5 bases). The CDR3 spans 18 residues. The ends were cut back, 2 bases at V and 0 bases at J, with 14 bases in the middle. Germline-derived CDR1 and CDR2 are MGHRA and YSYEKL. The CDR3 reads CASSQSAGGGSYNSPLHF. The DNA for the CDR3 is TGCGCCAGCAGCCAATCGGCAGGCGGGGGCTCCTATAATTCACCCCTCCACTTT.

The V and J genes are TRBV3-1 (or the pseudogene TRBV3-2) and TRBJ1-2; D might be TRBD1 (6 bases). The V gene lost 3 bases and the J gene lost 2 bases, with 13 bases spanning the gap. CDR1 and CDR2 from the germline V gene are LGHDT and YNNKEL (reference sequence). This CDR3 comprises 15 residues. CDR3 coding DNA: TGTGCCAGCAGCCACCACGACAGGCCGAACTATGGCTACACCTTC. Translation gives CASSHHDRPNYGYTF.

The rearrangement links TRBV7-9 to TRBJ2-2, with unresolved D. CDR3 length: 12 amino acids. Trimming pared 3 bases from V and 3 bases from J, leaving 2 bases between. Looked up from germline, CDR1 is SEHNR and CDR2 is FQNEAQ (reference sequence). CDR3 region: CASSLDTGELFF. The CDR3 DNA reads TGTGCCAGCAGCTTGGACACCGGGGAGCTGTTTTTT.

The chain combines TRBV4-2 with TRBJ1-4; D is unclear. This CDR3 spans 14 amino acids. The V and J ends lost 2 bases and 8 bases respectively, with 12 bases between them. Germline V CDR1 and CDR2: LGHNA, YNFKEQ. DNA for the CDR3: TGTGCCAGCAGCCAAACGCACCAGGAGGAAAAACTGTTTTTT. As protein: CASSQTHQEEKLFF.

CDR3 amino acids: CASGPGLQSPLHF. In DNA, the CDR3 is TGTGCTAGTGGTCCCGGACTTCAGTCACCCCTCCACTTT. The rearrangement uses TRBV12-5 and TRBJ1-6, with D uncertain. V was clipped by 5 bases and J by 10 bases, with 12 bases between them. This CDR3 region has 13 residues. Germline CDR1 and CDR2: LGHNT and FRNRAP.

V is TRBV3-1 (or the pseudogene TRBV3-2) and J is TRBJ2-5, with 9 nucleotides matching TRBD2. The CDR3 runs to 17 residues. Germline CDR1 LGHDT, CDR2 YNNKEL (reference sequence). V lost 6 bases to trimming and J lost 1 base; unmatched junction nucleotides: 12. The CDR3 bases are TGTGCCAGCAGTCGTAGGGGAGCGGGGGGATTCCAAGAGACCCAGTACTTC. Translating gives CASSRRGAGGFQETQYF.

The chain carries TRBV11-1 and TRBJ1-1; D ambiguous. In germline, CDR1 is SGHAT, CDR2 FQDESV (reference sequence). Trimming shortened V by 5 bases and J by 1 base, and 11 bases separated the two germline ends. The CDR3 runs 14 residues. This CDR3 reads CASSTNRGNTEAFF. CDR3 DNA: TGTGCCAGCAGCACCAACCGGGGGAACACTGAAGCTTTCTTT.

The rearrangement links TRBV19 to TRBJ2-5; D not resolved. The CDR3 runs to 15 residues. Trimming shortened V by 5 bases and J by 2 bases, and 15 bases separated the two germline ends. CDR1 and CDR2 from the germline V gene are LNHDA and SQIVND (reference sequence). The CDR3 DNA reads TGTGCCAGTAGTCCCACCTTGACCATTCAAGAGACCCAGTACTTC. It encodes CASSPTLTIQETQYF.

In its sample, this clone is large (0.1 to 1%). The chain carries TRBV5-1 and TRBJ1-4, with D possibly matching TRBD1 (6 bases). This CDR3 comprises 14 residues. V shed 4 bases and J shed 5 bases, with 12 bases lying between them. Germline V gives CDR1 SGHRS, CDR2 YFSETQ. CDR3 sequence reads: CASSDRTENEKLFF. The CDR3 nucleotides read TGCGCCAGCAGCGATCGGACAGAGAATGAAAAACTGTTTTTT.

Comments on this clone: The junction differs from germline at one of its ends, possibly a read error. The chain has TRBV6-1 and TRBJ1-3; TRBD1 agrees at 7 bases. The CDR3 sequence is 14 residues long. Germline CDR1 reads MNHNS; CDR2 reads SASEGT. In nucleotides, the CDR3 is TGTGCCAGCGGTGACAGGGTCTCTGGAAACACCATATATTTT. Translating gives CASGDRVSGNTIYF.

V gene TRBV30 combines with J gene TRBJ1-2; no clear D gene. Germline CDR1 reads GTSNPN; CDR2 reads SVGIG (reference sequence). V gave up 2 bases and J gave up 0 bases, with 13 bases separating them. The CDR3 runs 15 residues. The CDR3 DNA reads as TGTGCCTGGAGTAATGCAGAACCCACTAACTATGGCTACACCTTC. Residues: CAWSNAEPTNYGYTF. Supplemented by reference TRBV30 and TRBJ1-2, the full variable domain reads SQTIHQWPATLVQPVGSPLSLECTVEGTSNPNLYWYRQAAGRGLQLLFYSVGIGQISSEVPQNLSASRPQDRQFILSSKKLLLSDSGFYLCAWSNAEPTNYGYTFGSGTRLTVV.

This clone was seen a single time. The chain uses TRBV7-6 and TRBJ2-2; D may be TRBD2 (7 bases). The CDR3 is 15 residues long. Germline V gene data show CDR1 as SGHVS and CDR2 as FNYEAQ. Trimming left V 2 bases short and J 7 bases short, with 14 bases between. DNA for the CDR3: TGTGCCAGCAGCTTAAGAGAGGGGGGGAACGGGGAGCTGTTTTTT. It encodes CASSLREGGNGELFF.

The gene calls are TRBV10-2 and TRBJ2-3, with 12 bases fitting TRBD2. Germline lookup yields CDR1 WSHSY and CDR2 SAAADI. Unmatched junction bases numbered 4, after V lost 6 bases and J lost 3 bases. This CDR3 has 15 amino acids. For the CDR3, the DNA is TGCGCCAGCAGACTAGCGGGGGGTGTTACAGATACGCAGTATTTT. Amino acids: CASRLAGGVTDTQYF.

Concerning this clone: Mismatch with germline at one junction end may stem from a read error. The rearrangement links TRBV7-7 to TRBJ2-3; no firm D call. The CDR3 sequence is 13 residues long. From germline, CDR1 is SSHAT and CDR2 FNYEAQ (reference sequence). In DNA, the CDR3 is TGTGCTAGCAGCTTAGGCCGCACAGATACGCAGTATTTT. As protein: CASSLGRTDTQYF.

The genes are TRBV15 and TRBJ1-1, with D possibly TRBD1 on 6 matching bases. Trimming removed 4 bases from V and 4 bases from J, with 10 bases in between. CDR1 is LNHNV and CDR2 is YYDKDF in the germline V gene (reference sequence). The CDR3 totals 13 residues. The CDR3 sequence: CATSKGDPTEAFF. The CDR3, as DNA: TGTGCCACCAGCAAGGGGGACCCCACTGAAGCTTTCTTT.